The text below deals with one TCR beta chain. There is no known antigen for this receptor. Base qualities are not recorded, but no much larger clone differs from it by a single base. Each collaborating institution followed its own protocols to collect whole blood in K2EDTA tubes. For TCRbeta analysis, collaborators shipped samples as frozen whole blood, isolated PBMCs, or DNA extracted from either of those sample types. From cysteine to phenylalanine, the CDR3 is 16 amino acids long. Of the read, only the CDR3 DNA is kept; its 48 bases are in frame from base 1. CDR1 SGHRS and CDR2 YFSETQ are derived from the germline V gene. Compared with germline, V lacks 3 bases and J lacks 4 bases; bases without a gene match: 12. This sample is drawn from a study of blood T cell repertoires in COVID-19 (dated by TCRdb to about 2020). Describing the broader study: Samples from collaborators originated in the United States, Italy and Spain and spanned both the acute and convalescent phases of COVID-19. The material from the prospective study consisted of cDNA or gDNA derived from T cells, B-cell-depleted T cells, or PBMCs. Subjects who had been exposed to COVID-19, were actively infected with it, or had recovered from it provided the deeply sampled blood TCRbeta repertoires that made up the dataset. The repertoires were released in a freely available public database meant as a resource for research on the immune response to SARS-CoV-2. Samples came from the ongoing ImmuneRACE study (first 160 participants) plus 1,254 subjects from 6 global collaborators. A de-identified subject ID, COVID-19 status, age in years and sex were almost always included in the sample metadata. Where available, HLA class I and class II types were taken from metadata supplied by the sample provider and were not determined by assay-based typing.

General findings and caveats noted by the study authors: How much clinical and demographic metadata was included differed by source and by participant, and the metadata was provided uncurated.

TCRbeta CDR3 regions were amplified from genomic DNA by means of the immunoSEQ Assay, a bias-controlled multiplex PCR. For the original study's pipeline: Within the assay, amplification of reference gene primers was used to estimate how many nucleated cells each sample contained. Sequence reads were collapsed and filtered to measure the absolute abundance of every unique TCRbeta CDR3 rearrangement. For each sample, productive Simpson clonality was calculated by taking the square root of Simpson's diversity index across productive rearrangements. TCRdb provides this immuneACCESS table in a form limited to in-frame rearrangements. Some clones are lacking; in checked studies, under half of them reflect an unresolved V gene, and why the rest are absent is not known. Clonal size and the V and J genes are those of that table, whereas D and trimming came from the DNA. Present in this sample are 200,000 to 300,000 clones, approximately 85% of which were seen just once. The biggest ten clones account for around 0.7% of the sample.

The origin of this receptor is a human donor in a cohort sampled during active COVID-19. The rearrangement joined TRBV5-1 to TRBJ2-7, with 8 junctional bases fitting TRBD1. Sequencing was carried out using peripheral blood. The CDR3 sequence is CASSWSHSGGGYEQYF. The DNA sequence reads TGCGCCAGCAGCTGGTCACATTCAGGGGGCGGGTACGAGCAGTACTTC.